The clone carrying this T cell receptor beta chain was counted only a few times. CDR3 regions of TCR beta were amplified from RNA transcripts. Second-round multiplex PCR came after first-round RT-PCR with HTBI primers. TCRdb re-derived calls from the multiplex PCR reads in MiXCR, one entry per CDR3 protein. The sample holds about 24,000 distinct CDR3 sequences, 45% to 60% seen once. Other autoimmune diseases, uncontrolled infections, pregnancy and lactation each led to patient exclusion. Diagnostic conclusions were grounded in clinical symptoms, serum thyroxine, TRAb, thyroid ultrasound and orbital computed tomography. These data come from a study of Graves' ophthalmopathy and Graves' hyperthyroidism. This CDR3 contains 14 residues. The germline V and J ends were trimmed by 4 bases and 7 bases, with 14 bases remaining between them. Germline loops: CDR1 SGHTA, CDR2 FQGNSA.

This sequence was found in an adult woman with stable Graves' hyperthyroidism. The rearrangement links TRBV7-2 to TRBJ1-3; a weak D match, TRBD1 (6 bases). Sequenced material: peripheral blood. CDR3 nucleotide sequence: TGTGCCAGCAGCTCACTACAGGGACGGAACACCATATATTTT. Encoded protein: CASSSLQGRNTIYF. Together with reference TRBV7-2 and TRBJ1-3, the CDR3 gives the full variable domain: GAGVSQSPSNKVTEKGKDVELRCDPISGHTALYWYRQSLGQGLEFLIYFQGNSAPDKSGLPSDRFSAERTGGSVSTLTIQRTQQEDSAVYLCASSSLQGRNTIYFGEGSWLTVV.